The present T cell receptor (beta chain) was sequenced within a study of cytomegalovirus exposure and HLA in healthy donors. Researchers ran the PCR with 60 Vbeta and 13 Jbeta primers. Assay: immunoSEQ multiplex PCR; the TCRdb copy retains only in-frame clones and omits some. The sample holds 200,000 or so clones, 77% seen once. A note on this clone: As yet, its antigen is unknown.

General observations from the study: The authors excluded some V segments, including TRBV6-2 and TRBV6-3, as indistinguishable.

Germline values: CDR1 LNHNV, CDR2 YYDKDF (reference sequence). With 5 bases removed from V and 0 bases from J, the gap between germline ends came to 11 bases. This CDR3 is built from 14 residues. The source of this sequence is a woman aged 25-40 years in good health and CMV-seropositive. The chain couples TRBV15 to TRBJ2-7; weak D call: TRBD2 (6 bases). The sequencing sample was made of PBMCs. The CDR3 region is CATSARGPSYEQYF. The CDR3 coding sequence is TGTGCCACCAGCGCGCGGGGCCCCTCCTACGAGCAGTACTTC.